The clone carrying this TCR beta chain was seen once. This sample was taken from a study of T-cell reconstitution after alpha-beta-depleted transplantation in children. Construction of the TCRbeta library involved unique molecular identifiers. TCRdb used MiXCR to reprocess the PCR reads, holding one entry per CDR3 protein. The sample gives about 830,000 distinct CDR3 sequences, around 15% of which show up once; 5% is in the top ten. Germline loops: CDR1 KGHSH, CDR2 LQKENI. The length of the CDR3 is 14 residues. V lost 0 bases, J lost 3 bases, and 8 bases lay in between. Source: PBMCs, mostly from graft donor cells, taken 360 days after TCRalphabeta/CD19-depleted stem cell transplant. J is TRBJ1-1 and V is TRBV18, with unresolved D. The receptor's source is a male patient younger than 18 who had a stem cell transplant for acute lymphoblastic leukemia, so the T cells may come from the graft donor. In DNA, the CDR3 is TGTGCCAGCTCACCACCGGAGGTGTACACTGAAGCTTTCTTT. This gives the protein CASSPPEVYTEAFF.